These T cell receptor beta chains were read from a single sample in a study of graft-versus-host responses after intestinal transplantation. No cognate antigen is known for these TCRs. Sequenced by immunoSEQ multiplex PCR; TCRdb stores in-frame clones only, minus some. Counted here are about 120,000 clones, about nine tenths occurring once; the ten biggest clones make up more than 0.15%. Sequencing used unstimulated CD4+ T cells sorted from spleen or lymph node cells, obtained before intestinal transplant. The receptors were gathered from a human donor who received an intestinal transplant. Each CDR3 is given with its conserved first and last residue. Fields, in order: D gene, clone size, V gene, J gene, CDR3 protein, CDR3 DNA. D genes are given only for firm matches. Only part of the rows carry a size: once, few, many, or a class if the clone is expanded.

d_call: -
clone_size: -
v_call: TRBV30
j_call: TRBJ2-3
cdr3_aa: CAWSDSRARGKDTQYF
cdr3_nt: TGTGCCTGGAGTGATTCCCGAGCCCGGGGAAAGGATACGCAGTATTTT

d_call: TRBD1
clone_size: -
v_call: TRBV20-1
j_call: TRBJ1-2
cdr3_aa: CSALGQGGYTF
cdr3_nt: TGCAGTGCTCTCGGACAGGGAGGCTACACCTTC

d_call: -
clone_size: -
v_call: TRBV9
j_call: TRBJ2-3
cdr3_aa: CASSTRGEKGTDTQYF
cdr3_nt: TGTGCCAGCAGCACCCGCGGGGAGAAGGGGACAGATACGCAGTATTTT

d_call: TRBD1
clone_size: once
v_call: TRBV5-6
j_call: TRBJ2-7
cdr3_aa: CASSLDRGDEQYF
cdr3_nt: TGTGCCAGCAGTCTGGACAGGGGCGACGAGCAGTACTTC

d_call: -
clone_size: -
v_call: TRBV5-1
j_call: TRBJ1-5
cdr3_aa: CASSLASGLEPQHF
cdr3_nt: TGCGCCAGCAGCTTGGCCTCAGGGTTGGAGCCCCAGCATTTT

d_call: TRBD2
clone_size: -
v_call: TRBV19
j_call: TRBJ2-3
cdr3_aa: CASSIFLAGGTDTQYF
cdr3_nt: TGTGCCAGTAGTATTTTCCTAGCGGGGGGCACAGATACGCAGTATTTT

d_call: -
clone_size: -
v_call: TRBV6-5
j_call: TRBJ1-3
cdr3_aa: CASSWADSSGNTIYF
cdr3_nt: TGTGCCAGCAGTTGGGCGGACAGCTCTGGAAACACCATATATTTT

d_call: -
clone_size: -
v_call: TRBV27
j_call: TRBJ2-2
cdr3_aa: CASSFNTGELFF
cdr3_nt: TGTGCCAGCAGCTTCAACACCGGGGAGCTGTTTTTT

d_call: TRBD2
clone_size: -
v_call: TRBV6-5
j_call: TRBJ2-2
cdr3_aa: CASSYERGGTGELFF
cdr3_nt: TGTGCCAGCAGTTACGAGAGGGGAGGGACCGGGGAGCTGTTTTTT

d_call: TRBD1
clone_size: -
v_call: TRBV19
j_call: TRBJ2-1
cdr3_aa: CASSIRDRDFNEQFF
cdr3_nt: TGTGCCAGTAGTATTCGGGACAGGGATTTTAATGAGCAGTTCTTC